Included here is one TCR beta chain sequence, with context. The antigen remains unidentified. Each sample's TCRbeta library yielded on average around 42,000 productive templates. The assay was immunoSEQ multiplex PCR, and TCRdb's table has in-frame clones only and misses some. The table shows about 24,000 clones, with less than 95% occurring only once. The record originates from a study of STAT3 mutations in large granular lymphocyte leukemia. This CDR3 contains 15 residues. V was cut by 0 bases and J by 9 bases, with 13 bases left in between. The V gene's germline CDR1 is SGHRS and CDR2 YFSETQ. Study-wide results and caveats: Every T-cell large granular lymphocyte leukemia patient had at least one immunodominant TCR beta clonotype.

This chain links TRBV5-1 with TRBJ1-6; tentatively, D is TRBD1 (5 bases). The specimen was peripheral blood mononuclear cells. This receptor was taken from a man between 40 and 49 years old with T-cell large granular lymphocyte leukemia. Some clones in this sample may be carry-over from other donors' samples. The CDR3 loop reads CASSLVNRPTSPLHF. The DNA of the CDR3 is TGCGCCAGCAGCTTGGTGAACAGGCCCACTTCACCCCTCCACTTT.